The clone carrying this TCR beta chain was detected ten times or more. The data originate from a study of blood T cell repertoires in COVID-19. Only in-frame clones appear in the TCRdb table, and some are missing; sequencing was by immunoSEQ multiplex PCR. The data show about 260,000 clones, with about 88% seen just once and 3.6% held by the top ten. From germline, CDR1 is MNHEY and CDR2 SVGEGT. The length of the CDR3 is 12 residues. V shed 4 bases and J shed 7 bases, with 11 bases lying between them. The genes are TRBV6-2 or TRBV6-3 and TRBJ2-7; D remains unclear. The sequence came from a man aged 18 to 30 with active or convalescent COVID-19. The specimen sequenced was peripheral blood. The CDR3, as DNA: TGTGCCAGCAGTTTGGCCCACAAGGAGCAGTACTTC. This gives the protein CASSLAHKEQYF.